Below, 14 T cell receptor beta chains from the same sample are listed, as sequenced in a study of T cells in Graves' hyperthyroidism and ophthalmopathy. From RNA transcripts, TCR beta CDR3 regions were amplified. A set of HTBI primers served as the primers for a first-round RT-PCR of the TCR CDR3. TCRdb independently ran MiXCR on the multiplex PCR reads; one entry per CDR3 protein. The profile shows 490,000 or so distinct CDR3 sequences, 35% to 50% of them singletons. Material: peripheral blood or thyroid tissue (not recorded which). The source is an adult woman with Graves' disease, either hyperthyroidism or ophthalmopathy (not recorded which).

This clonotype was seen many times. This chain joins TRBV9 and TRBJ1-1; D might be TRBD1 (5 bases). The CDR3 is made up of 14 amino acids. The V end was cut by 0 bases, the J end by 1 base, with 7 bases between. CDR1 SGDLS and CDR2 YYNGEE come from the germline V gene. CDR3 DNA sequence: TGTGCCAGCAGCGTAGGACAGACGAACACTGAAGCTTTCTTT. It translates to CASSVGQTNTEAFF.

The chain couples TRBV24-1 to TRBJ1-5; 7 nucleotides agree with TRBD1. CDR3 length equals 14 residues. V lost 5 bases, J lost 2 bases, and 2 bases stayed unmatched. From germline, CDR1 is KGHDR and CDR2 SFDVKD. DNA of the CDR3: TGTGCCACCAGTGCAGGGGGTCGCAATCAGCCCCAGCATTTT. Translated, it gives CATSAGGRNQPQHF.

The genes are TRBV19 and TRBJ2-2; 15 bases match TRBD2. The CDR3 is 21 amino acids. V gave up 2 bases and J gave up 2 bases; unmatched junction bases: 12. The germline gives CDR1 LNHDA, CDR2 SQIVND (reference sequence). The CDR3 region is CASSIMRGGLAGGINTGELFF. The CDR3 nucleotides are TGTGCCAGTAGTATAATGAGGGGAGGACTAGCGGGAGGGATAAACACCGGGGAGCTGTTTTTT.

This clonotype was observed many times. The rearrangement joins TRBV7-6 to TRBJ1-3; 7 bases are shared with TRBD1. Trimming at V came to 2 bases and at J to 0 bases, leaving 7 bases not matched to a gene. CDR1 is SGHVS and CDR2 is FNYEAQ in the germline V gene. The CDR3 loop spans 17 amino acids. The CDR3 nucleotides are TGTGCCAGCAGCTTAAGGACAGGTTCGAGCTCTGGAAACACCATATATTTT. Protein: CASSLRTGSSSGNTIYF.

This chain uses TRBV10-3 with TRBJ1-1; D is perhaps TRBD1 (5 bases). Trimming left V 4 bases short and J 3 bases short, with 9 bases between. From germline, CDR1 is ENHRY and CDR2 SYGVKD. The CDR3 totals 13 residues. CDR3: CAISGGRDTEAFF. The CDR3 region has the DNA TGTGCCATCAGTGGTGGCAGGGACACTGAAGCTTTCTTT.

In this sample, this clonotype turned up many times. The chain combines TRBV7-2 with TRBJ2-5; 11 positions match TRBD1. Germline V gene data show CDR1 as SGHTA and CDR2 as FQGNSA. Trimming at V came to 5 bases and at J to 5 bases, leaving 7 bases not matched to a gene. CDR3 length equals 15 residues. The CDR3 loop is CASSGGQGAFETQYF. The CDR3 coding sequence is TGTGCCAGCAGCGGCGGACAGGGGGCATTCGAGACCCAGTACTTC.

This clonotype was observed at least ten times. This rearrangement joins TRBV7-2 to TRBJ2-3, with 7 positions matching TRBD2. Unmatched junction bases numbered 7, after V lost 0 bases and J lost 4 bases. CDR1 and CDR2 from the germline V gene are SGHTA and FQGNSA. The CDR3 spans 16 residues. The CDR3 is CASSLAGRSMADTQYF. CDR3 in DNA: TGTGCCAGCAGCTTAGCCGGGAGGTCCATGGCAGATACGCAGTATTTT. Full variable domain (rest looked up from reference TRBV7-2 and TRBJ2-3): GAGVSQSPSNKVTEKGKDVELRCDPISGHTALYWYRQSLGQGLEFLIYFQGNSAPDKSGLPSDRFSAERTGGSVSTLTIQRTQQEDSAVYLCASSLAGRSMADTQYFGPGTRLTVL.

Note on this clonotype: This CDR3 fails to terminate in the conserved phenylalanine or tryptophan, so it likely reflects a read error. The DNA is left out, because the CDR3 cannot be placed on it with certainty; the CDR3 is given as TCRdb lists it. V is TRBV6-1 and J is TRBJ2-6. Germline assignment: CDR1 MNHNS and CDR2 SASEGT. Including both end residues, the CDR3 is 8 amino acids long. The CDR3 spells CASSEEPT.

The CDR3 region has the DNA TGCAGTGCGATCTCCGGGAGAAGAAGCCAGCCCCAGCATTTT. Amino acids: CSAISGRRSQPQHF. The gene calls are TRBV20-1 and TRBJ1-5; D call uncertain. CDR3 length: 14 residues. The ends were cut back, 6 bases at V and 7 bases at J, with 19 bases in the middle. From germline, CDR1 is DFQATT and CDR2 SNEGSKA (reference sequence).

The chain carries TRBV6-6 and TRBJ1-2; 9 bases align to TRBD1. V lost 10 bases to trimming and J lost 2 bases; unmatched junction nucleotides: 5. The CDR3 has 13 residues. Germline CDR1 and CDR2: MNHNY and SVGAGI (reference sequence). CDR3 bases: TGTGCCATCGGACAGGGGTCCAACTATGGCTACACCTTC. It specifies CAIGQGSNYGYTF.

In this sample, this clonotype turned up many times. The chain uses TRBV6-1 and TRBJ2-7; D is uncertain. CDR1 and CDR2 from the germline V gene are MNHNS and SASEGT. V gave up 1 base and J gave up 2 bases, with 6 bases separating them. The CDR3 consists of 13 residues. This CDR3 is CASSEVLAYEQYF. The CDR3 bases are TGTGCCAGCAGTGAAGTTTTGGCCTACGAGCAGTACTTC.

To note about this clonotype: A read error may account for a junction end that differs from germline. The gene calls are TRBV7-2 and TRBJ2-5; unclear D gene. This CDR3 spans 9 amino acids. The germline V gene encodes CDR1 SGHTA and CDR2 FQGNSA. CDR3 in DNA: TGTGCCAGCAGCCAGAGCCGGGACTTC. This codes for CASSQSRDF.

This clonotype was counted at least ten times. The rearrangement links TRBV24-1 to TRBJ2-2; TRBD2 matches 7 bases. Germline-derived CDR1 and CDR2 are KGHDR and SFDVKD. The CDR3 contains 17 residues. V was clipped by 3 bases and J by 1 base; unmatched bases: 7. This CDR3 reads CATSDPPPSGNTGELFF. DNA for the CDR3: TGTGCCACCAGTGATCCGCCCCCTAGCGGGAACACCGGGGAGCTGTTTTTT.

The chain joins TRBV12-3 or TRBV12-4 to TRBJ1-4; 9 positions match TRBD1. This CDR3 region has 15 residues. With 4 bases clipped from V and 7 bases from J, the junction kept 7 bases outside the gene matches. CDR3 loop: CASSSDRGKFEKLFF. Here the CDR3 DNA reads TGTGCCAGCAGTTCAGACAGGGGGAAATTTGAAAAACTGTTTTTT.